The present entry profiles one T cell receptor (beta chain) with its context. These data are taken from a study of technical replicates of blood from a few donors. The CDR3 totals 15 residues. Germline assignment: CDR1 SGHRS and CDR2 YFSETQ. Trimming cost V 0 bases and J 2 bases, with 12 bases left between them. Profiling relied on immunoSEQ multiplex PCR, and the TCRdb table lists in-frame clones only, not all of them. The sample holds fewer than 60,000 clones; approximately 90% are singletons and the top ten take about 4.3%. The V call is TRBV5-1, the J call TRBJ2-7, with D possibly matching TRBD1 (5 bases). What was sequenced was PBMCs. The receptor was isolated from a human donor in good health. Some clones in this sample may be carry-over from other donors' samples. The CDR3 coding sequence is TGCGCCAGCAGCTTGGGGGCAGGGTTAACCTACGAGCAGTACTTC. Encoded protein: CASSLGAGLTYEQYF.